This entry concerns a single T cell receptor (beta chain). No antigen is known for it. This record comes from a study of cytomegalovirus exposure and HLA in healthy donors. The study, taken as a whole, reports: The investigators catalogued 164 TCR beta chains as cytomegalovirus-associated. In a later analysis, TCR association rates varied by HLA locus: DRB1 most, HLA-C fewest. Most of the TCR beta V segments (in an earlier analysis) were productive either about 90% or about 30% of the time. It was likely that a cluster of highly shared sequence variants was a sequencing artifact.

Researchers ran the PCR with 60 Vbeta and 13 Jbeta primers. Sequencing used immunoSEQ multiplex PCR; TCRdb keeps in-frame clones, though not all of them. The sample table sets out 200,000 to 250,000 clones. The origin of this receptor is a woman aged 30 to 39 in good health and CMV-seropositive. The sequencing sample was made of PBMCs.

CDR3 in DNA: TGTGCCAGCAGTCCAGCAAAGATACTAGCGGGGTTCACAGATACGCAGTATTTT. It yields the protein CASSPAKILAGFTDTQYF. This sequence joins TRBV28 and TRBJ2-3; TRBD2 agrees at 10 bases. The germline CDR1 and CDR2 sequences are MDHEN and SYDVKM. The junction had 13 bases not matched to a gene; V was cut back by 5 bases and J by 2 bases. CDR3 length equals 18 residues.